The 13 T cell receptor beta chains listed next were all sequenced from one sample in a study of blood T cell repertoires in COVID-19. Sequencing was performed with immunoSEQ multiplex PCR; in TCRdb, only in-frame clones are kept and a portion is missing. The table has 200,000 to 250,000 clones, more than 70% seen once. Sequencing input: peripheral blood. The origin of the receptors is a man in his fifties or sixties with active or convalescent COVID-19.

This chain uses TRBV19 with TRBJ2-6; 7 nucleotides line up with TRBD1. CDR1 LNHDA and CDR2 SQIVND come from the germline V gene (reference sequence). Trimming cost V 4 bases and J 0 bases; bases outside gene matches: 12. This CDR3 is 19 amino acids long. CDR3 sequence: CASSTMGTASPSGANVLTF. The CDR3 bases are TGTGCCAGTAGTACTATGGGGACAGCTTCCCCCTCTGGGGCCAACGTCCTGACTTTC.

This clone was observed a few times. The V gene is TRBV27, the J gene TRBJ1-2; 12 nucleotides match TRBD1. The CDR3 covers 14 residues. Germline values: CDR1 MNHEY, CDR2 SMNVEV (reference sequence). With 10 bases clipped from V and 2 bases from J, the junction kept 5 bases outside the gene matches. The CDR3 loop is CATRDRGLNYGYTF. CDR3 nucleotides: TGTGCCACACGGGACAGGGGGCTGAACTATGGCTACACCTTC.

The rearrangement joins TRBV7-9 to TRBJ1-1; 8 positions match TRBD1. The CDR3 runs 15 residues. V shed 5 bases and J 1 base; nucleotides not matched to a gene: 6. Germline CDR1 is SEHNR and CDR2 is FQNEAQ (reference sequence). For the CDR3, the DNA is TGTGCCAGCAGCCCTTCCGGGACAGGGAACACTGAAGCTTTCTTT. It yields the protein CASSPSGTGNTEAFF.

A few counts support this clone. V is TRBV3-1 (or the pseudogene TRBV3-2) and J is TRBJ1-2, with a possible D match to TRBD1 (5 bases). Germline CDR1 LGHDT, CDR2 YNNKEL (reference sequence). The CDR3 runs to 16 residues. V dropped 2 bases and J dropped 4 bases, with 17 bases sitting between them. The CDR3 sequence: CASSQRNPGWGYGYTF. In DNA, the CDR3 is TGTGCCAGCAGCCAAAGAAACCCAGGGTGGGGCTATGGCTACACCTTC.

In nucleotides, the CDR3 is TGTGCCAGCAGCCCGGACAGTGCAACTAATGAAAAACTGTTTTTT. The encoded protein is CASSPDSATNEKLFF. The chain links TRBV7-2 to TRBJ1-4, with D maybe TRBD1 (6 bases). Germline V gene data show CDR1 as SGHTA and CDR2 as FQGNSA. V dropped 5 bases and J dropped 0 bases, with 10 bases sitting between them. The CDR3 length is 15 residues.

This clone turned up a few times. The chain links TRBV27 to TRBJ1-2; tentatively, D is TRBD1 (5 bases). Deletions cut 3 bases from V and 6 bases from J, with 14 bases between. Germline V gene sequence: CDR1 MNHEY, CDR2 SMNVEV (reference sequence). CDR3 length: 14 residues. CDR3 region: CASSLAGEWDGYTF. DNA of the CDR3: TGTGCCAGCAGTTTGGCGGGGGAATGGGATGGCTACACCTTC.

This clone is a singleton in its sample. This chain connects TRBV5-8 to TRBJ2-1; 8 bases match TRBD1. V lost 4 bases and J lost 3; bases outside the gene matches: 6. The CDR3 covers 15 residues. The germline CDR1 and CDR2 sequences are SGHTS and YDEGEE. The CDR3 here is CASSLDRVLYNEQFF. For the CDR3, the DNA is TGTGCCAGCAGCCTGGACAGGGTGCTCTACAATGAGCAGTTCTTC.

The V call is TRBV5-4, the J call TRBJ2-3; possibly TRBD2 for D (6 bases). Germline loops: CDR1 SGHNT, CDR2 YYREEE (reference sequence). The CDR3 has 11 amino acids. The CDR3 spells CAEEGPDTQYF. CDR3 DNA: TGTGCTGAGGAGGGGCCAGATACGCAGTATTTT.

This rearrangement joins TRBV6-6 to TRBJ1-6; D call uncertain. There are 13 residues in the CDR3. V lost 3 bases, J lost 4 bases, and 4 bases lay in between. The V gene's germline CDR1 is MNHNY and CDR2 SVGAGI (reference sequence). As DNA, the CDR3 is TGTGCCAGCAGTTATATTTATAATTCACCCCTCCACTTT. Translated, it gives CASSYIYNSPLHF.

The chain carries TRBV12-3 or TRBV12-4 and TRBJ1-5; 7 nucleotides align to TRBD1. The CDR3 has 13 amino acids. V gave up 5 bases and J gave up 7 bases; unmatched junction bases: 5. CDR3 bases: TGTGCCAGCAGTCTACAGGGGTTCCAGCCCCAGCATTTT. Its protein product is CASSLQGFQPQHF.

The gene calls are TRBV18 and TRBJ2-3; 11 bases match TRBD1. Germline assignment: CDR1 KGHSH and CDR2 LQKENI. The CDR3 consists of 15 residues. Trimming at V came to 0 bases and at J to 5 bases, leaving 1 base not matched to a gene. The CDR3 region is CASSPPGTGGDTQYF. The CDR3 nucleotides are TGTGCCAGCTCACCACCGGGGACAGGGGGAGATACGCAGTATTTT.

This CDR3 reads CASSPGQGGGNQPQHF. The CDR3 DNA reads as TGTGCCAGCAGCCCGGGACAGGGAGGGGGGAATCAGCCCCAGCATTTT. The chain carries TRBV7-2 and TRBJ1-5, with 9 positions matching TRBD1. Germline-derived CDR1 and CDR2 are SGHTA and FQGNSA. The ends lost 5 bases at V and 4 bases at J; junction bases unmatched: 9. CDR3 size: 16 residues.

The V gene is TRBV5-4, the J gene TRBJ2-2, with 12 bases fitting TRBD2. CDR1 and CDR2 (germline): SGHNT, YYREEE (reference sequence). V trimming: 3 bases; J trimming: 4 bases; junction bases outside the gene matches: 4. CDR3 size: 16 residues. The CDR3 is CASSSSGRDPTGELFF. Here the CDR3 DNA reads TGTGCCAGCAGCTCTAGCGGGAGGGACCCCACCGGGGAGCTGTTTTTT.